The 29 T cell receptor beta chains presented below share a single source sample, sequenced in a study of PD-1 blockade in classical Hodgkin lymphoma. Sequencing was performed with immunoSEQ multiplex PCR; in TCRdb, only in-frame clones are kept and a portion is missing. The sample includes 50,000 to 75,000 clones, approximately 89% of them seen just once. Brentuximab vedotin exposure varied among the patients, all of whom had relapsed after autologous stem cell transplantation. Material: peripheral blood mononuclear cells (PBMCs), obtained at baseline. All receptors derive from a human donor with classical Hodgkin lymphoma.

V is TRBV11-3 and J is TRBJ2-7, with TRBD1 matching over 8 bases. Germline V gene lookup returns CDR1 SGHNT and CDR2 YENEEA. This CDR3 is built from 17 residues. V shed 1 base and J 3 bases; nucleotides not matched to a gene: 11. The CDR3 nucleotides are TGTGCCAGCAGCTTAGGGGTACAGGGGGGTCAGGGCTACGAGCAGTACTTC. It translates to CASSLGVQGGQGYEQYF.

This chain uses TRBV27 with TRBJ1-2; no firm D call. The CDR3 spans 14 residues. V was clipped by 3 bases and J by 2 bases, with 10 bases between them. Germline lookup yields CDR1 MNHEY and CDR2 SMNVEV (reference sequence). The CDR3 spells CASSLVAANYGYTF. CDR3 sequence (DNA): TGTGCCAGCAGTTTGGTTGCGGCCAACTATGGCTACACCTTC.

V gene TRBV19 combines with J gene TRBJ2-7, with D possibly being TRBD1 or TRBD2 (5 bases each). V lost 9 bases, J lost 0 bases, and 18 bases lay in between. The CDR3 extends over 15 amino acids. From germline, CDR1 is LNHDA and CDR2 SQIVND (reference sequence). CDR3: CASRPGTVSSYEQYF. The DNA for the CDR3 is TGTGCCAGCCGCCCCGGGACGGTGAGCTCCTACGAGCAGTACTTC.

This clone was seen only once. The chain employs TRBV9 and TRBJ1-3, with unresolved D. This CDR3 is built from 14 residues. The V end was cut by 4 bases, the J end by 0 bases, with 8 bases between. Germline CDR1 is SGDLS and CDR2 is YYNGEE. Here the CDR3 DNA reads TGTGCCAGCAGCCCAGGATTCTCTGGAAACACCATATATTTT. It encodes CASSPGFSGNTIYF.

The chain carries TRBV6-1 and TRBJ2-5; D might be TRBD2 (7 bases). V lost 5 bases and J lost 5, with 15 bases in between. The V gene's germline CDR1 is MNHNS and CDR2 SASEGT. This CDR3 spans 14 amino acids. The CDR3 protein is CASSWGGAGETQYF. The CDR3, as DNA: TGTGCCAGCAGTTGGGGGGGGGCAGGGGAGACCCAGTACTTC.

This rearrangement joins TRBV29-1 to TRBJ2-1; either TRBD1 or TRBD2 may supply D (5 bases each). V was pared by 1 base and J by 3 bases, with 13 bases between. The V gene's germline CDR1 is SQVTM and CDR2 ANQGSEA. The CDR3 spans 15 residues. CDR3 protein: CSVEAMGDFYNEQFF. As DNA, the CDR3 is TGCAGCGTTGAAGCGATGGGGGATTTCTACAATGAGCAGTTCTTC.

This clone was counted only a few times. V is TRBV15 and J is TRBJ2-3; 13 bases are a match to TRBD2. Germline trimming cut 5 bases from V and 5 bases from J; bases unmatched to any gene: 4. Germline CDR1 is LNHNV and CDR2 is YYDKDF (reference sequence). The CDR3 spans 15 residues. CDR3 coding DNA: TGTGCCACCAGCGGGACTAGCGGGGCGGTAGATACGCAGTATTTT. Protein: CATSGTSGAVDTQYF.

V gene TRBV5-5 combines with J gene TRBJ1-4, with 8 nucleotides matching TRBD1. Per germline, CDR1 SGHKS and CDR2 YYEKEE (reference sequence). The J segment lost 0 bases and the V segment lost 1 base, leaving 8 bases of the junction unmatched. The CDR3 contains 18 residues. This chain's CDR3 is CASSLTSGGLSTNEKLFF. The CDR3 DNA is TGTGCCAGCAGCTTGACGTCAGGGGGCCTCTCAACTAATGAAAAACTGTTTTTT. Full variable domain (missing parts from reference TRBV5-5 and TRBJ1-4): DAGVTQSPTHLIKTRGQQVTLRCSPISGHKSVSWYQQVLGQGPQFIFQYYEKEERGRGNFPDRFSARQFPNYSSELNVNALLLGDSALYLCASSLTSGGLSTNEKLFFGSGTQLSVL.

The chain recombines TRBV5-6 with TRBJ1-2, with TRBD1 identical over 12 bases. V lost 6 bases to trimming and J lost 4 bases; unmatched junction nucleotides: 16. The CDR3 consists of 18 residues. CDR1 is SGHDT and CDR2 is YYEEEE in the germline V gene. The CDR3 protein is CASTLAGTGGGGSYGYTF. The CDR3 DNA reads TGTGCCAGCACCCTGGCCGGGACAGGGGGCGGTGGCAGCTATGGCTACACCTTC.

V and J are TRBV7-9 and TRBJ2-6; D is unclear. The germline gives CDR1 SEHNR, CDR2 FQNEAQ (reference sequence). This CDR3 is 15 amino acids long. Trimming shortened V by 1 base and J by 1 base, and 5 bases separated the two germline ends. As DNA, the CDR3 is TGTGCCAGCAGCTTAGTACAGTCTGGGGCCAACGTCCTGACTTTC. It is translated as CASSLVQSGANVLTF.

The chain carries TRBV7-9 and TRBJ1-1; TRBD1 matches 7 bases. Germline CDR1 reads SEHNR; CDR2 reads FQNEAQ (reference sequence). The CDR3 loop spans 15 amino acids. V shed 5 bases and J 0 bases; nucleotides not matched to a gene: 6. The CDR3 coding sequence is TGTGCCAGCAGCAGGCCGGGACAGATGAACACTGAAGCTTTCTTT. The encoded protein is CASSRPGQMNTEAFF.

V usage is TRBV7-9 and J usage is TRBJ2-3; no clear D gene. The CDR3 runs 12 residues. Per germline, CDR1 SEHNR and CDR2 FQNEAQ (reference sequence). Trimming pared 5 bases from V and 0 bases from J, leaving 3 bases between. The CDR3 sequence is CASSGSTDTQYF. CDR3 nucleotide sequence: TGTGCCAGCAGCGGCAGCACAGATACGCAGTATTTT. Based on the CDR3 plus reference TRBV7-9 and TRBJ2-3, the full variable domain is DTGVSQNPRHKITKRGQNVTFRCDPISEHNRLYWYRQTLGQGPEFLTYFQNEAQLEKSRLLSDRFSAERPKGSFSTLEIQRTEQGDSAMYLCASSGSTDTQYFGPGTRLTVL.

The chain combines TRBV7-9 with TRBJ2-7, with 8 bases matching TRBD2. The V and J ends lost 3 bases and 5 bases, in that order; junction bases with no gene match: 3. This CDR3 is 13 amino acids long. Germline V gene data show CDR1 as SEHNR and CDR2 as FQNEAQ (reference sequence). The CDR3 DNA reads TGTGCCAGCAGCTTCGGGGGGGCAGACGAGCAGTACTTC. Encoded protein: CASSFGGADEQYF.

The chain combines TRBV7-9 with TRBJ1-1, with TRBD1 matching over 8 bases. This CDR3 contains 15 residues. Losses at the gene ends were 5 bases for V and 5 bases for J; bases not matched to a gene: 10. Germline lookup yields CDR1 SEHNR and CDR2 FQNEAQ (reference sequence). CDR3 in DNA: TGTGCCAGCAGCGTCGGACAGGGAGCTGGGACTGAAGCTTTCTTT. Residues: CASSVGQGAGTEAFF.

In its sample, this clone was seen once. This chain joins TRBV7-9 and TRBJ1-1, with 8 bases fitting TRBD1. The V and J ends lost 6 bases and 0 bases, in that order; junction bases with no gene match: 12. The length of the CDR3 is 17 residues. CDR1 and CDR2 from the germline V gene are SEHNR and FQNEAQ (reference sequence). DNA of the CDR3: TGTGCCAGCAGTCCTGCCCCGGGACAGGAAATGAACACTGAAGCTTTCTTT. This sequence encodes CASSPAPGQEMNTEAFF.

The chain recombines TRBV27 with TRBJ2-7, with TRBD1 as a possible D gene (6 bases). The germline CDR1 and CDR2 sequences are MNHEY and SMNVEV (reference sequence). V was clipped by 4 bases and J by 2 bases, with 15 bases between them. The CDR3 sequence is 15 residues long. The CDR3 DNA follows: TGTGCCAGCAGTTATCGGGCAGGGGTCGCCTACGAGCAGTACTTC. This translates into CASSYRAGVAYEQYF.

CDR3 in amino acids: CASSLLRGPALGTPLHF. CDR3 nucleotide sequence: TGTGCCAGCAGTTTATTGAGGGGCCCCGCCCTTGGGACACCCCTCCACTTT. The gene calls are TRBV27 and TRBJ1-6; D is possibly TRBD1 (5 bases). Germline loops: CDR1 MNHEY, CDR2 SMNVEV (reference sequence). The CDR3 extends over 17 amino acids. The V gene lost 1 base and the J gene lost 11 bases, with 21 bases spanning the gap.

Comments on this clone: Distinct nucleotide sequences in the sample also encode this CDR3. The gene calls are TRBV19 and TRBJ1-5; D is perhaps TRBD1 (5 bases). This CDR3 comprises 14 residues. CDR1 and CDR2 (germline): LNHDA, SQIVND (reference sequence). Trimming left V 7 bases short and J 1 base short, with 11 bases between. CDR3 sequence (DNA): TGTGCCAGTATGGGGACGGACAGCAATCAGCCCCAGCATTTT. Its translation is CASMGTDSNQPQHF. Combining the CDR3 with reference TRBV19 and TRBJ1-5 gives the whole variable domain DGGITQSPKYLFRKEGQNVTLSCEQNLNHDAMYWYRQDPGQGLRLIYYSQIVNDFQKGDIAEGYSVSREKKESFPLTVTSAQKNPTAFYLCASMGTDSNQPQHFGDGTRLSIL.

The rearrangement joins TRBV6-6 to TRBJ2-7; 8 bases align to TRBD1. From germline, CDR1 is MNHNY and CDR2 SVGAGI (reference sequence). Unmatched junction bases numbered 7, after V lost 4 bases and J lost 5 bases. CDR3 length: 14 residues. The CDR3: CASSFRGQGNEQYF. The CDR3 DNA reads as TGTGCCAGCAGTTTCAGAGGACAGGGCAACGAGCAGTACTTC.

The chain uses TRBV7-9 and TRBJ2-3; D tentatively reads TRBD1 or TRBD2 (5 bases each). From germline, CDR1 is SEHNR and CDR2 FQNEAQ (reference sequence). V was pared by 2 bases and J by 6 bases, with 15 bases between. CDR3 length: 15 amino acids. The CDR3 sequence is CASSLFSLEGDTQYF. CDR3 DNA: TGTGCCAGCAGCTTATTTTCCCTAGAGGGGGATACGCAGTATTTT.

The chain uses TRBV7-2 and TRBJ2-2; the D is unclear. This CDR3 spans 15 amino acids. V was trimmed by 3 bases and J by 2 bases, leaving 10 bases between them. Per the germline V gene, CDR1 is SGHTA and CDR2 is FQGNSA. The CDR3 DNA sequence: TGTGCCAGCAGCTTTGGGGTTATTAACACCGGGGAGCTGTTTTTT. This gives the protein CASSFGVINTGELFF.

J is TRBJ2-7 and V is TRBV4-1, with 12 positions matching TRBD1. The germline gives CDR1 MGHRA, CDR2 YSYEKL. Trimming took 4 bases from V and 5 from J; bases not matched to a gene: 24. This CDR3 region has 21 residues. The CDR3 region is CASSRIAGRGQGAMLPHEQYF. CDR3 in DNA: TGCGCCAGCAGCCGAATTGCTGGACGGGGACAGGGGGCGATGCTCCCCCACGAGCAGTACTTC.

The gene calls are TRBV4-2 and TRBJ2-5; 12 bases are shared with TRBD2. After removal of 5 bases from V and 5 bases from J, the junction contained 15 bases not matched to a gene. This CDR3 contains 18 residues. Germline V gene data show CDR1 as LGHNA and CDR2 as YNFKEQ. The CDR3 region has the DNA TGTGCCAGCAGCTCCCCATCAAAAGGACTAGCGGGGATGGAGACCCAGTACTTC. Protein product: CASSSPSKGLAGMETQYF.

The chain links TRBV4-1 to TRBJ2-5, with D uncertain. Trimming took 4 bases from V and 1 from J, leaving 13 bases between them. Germline V gene sequence: CDR1 MGHRA, CDR2 YSYEKL. This CDR3 is 15 amino acids long. The CDR3 DNA is TGCGCCAGCAGCCTGTCGGACCGAATCCAAGAGACCCAGTACTTC. Protein: CASSLSDRIQETQYF.

The V and J genes are TRBV12-5 and TRBJ2-5; D is perhaps TRBD2 (7 bases). Germline V gene sequence: CDR1 LGHNT, CDR2 FRNRAP. Trimming pared 10 bases from V and 0 bases from J, leaving 15 bases between. The CDR3 sequence is 14 residues long. CDR3 coding DNA: TGTGCTACCAAGGGGGGGCAGAACCAAGAGACCCAGTACTTC. Its translation is CATKGGQNQETQYF.

This clone appeared a single time. V is TRBV2 and J is TRBJ1-1, with D uncertain. The CDR3 is 16 amino acids. Deletions cut 0 bases from V and 1 base from J, with 12 bases between. In germline, CDR1 is SNHLY, CDR2 FYNNEI. The chain's CDR3 is CASSEAWAAGNTEAFF. CDR3 bases: TGTGCCAGCAGTGAAGCGTGGGCAGCCGGGAACACTGAAGCTTTCTTT. Using reference TRBV2 and TRBJ1-1 for the parts outside the CDR3, the full variable domain is EPEVTQTPSHQVTQMGQEVILRCVPISNHLYFYWYRQILGQKVEFLVSFYNNEISEKSEIFDDQFSVERPDGSNFTLKIRSTKLEDSAMYFCASSEAWAAGNTEAFFGQGTRLTVV.

Worth noting for this clone: Likely a read error: the CDR3 ends without its conserved phenylalanine or tryptophan. The chain combines TRBV7-6 with TRBJ1-6, with TRBD1 matching 7 bases. CDR3 size: 13 residues. Germline assignment: CDR1 SGHVS and CDR2 FNYEAQ. V lost 2 bases, J lost 12 bases, and 4 bases stayed unmatched. The CDR3 bases are TGTGCCAGCAGCTTAAAAGGGGACAGACCCCTCCACCTT. Protein product: CASSLKGDRPLHL.

This rearrangement joins TRBV7-6 to TRBJ2-1; possibly TRBD2 for D (6 bases). V lost 0 bases and J 7 bases, leaving 19 bases between the germline ends. The CDR3 sequence is 17 residues long. CDR1 and CDR2 (germline): SGHVS, FNYEAQ. CDR3 DNA sequence: TGTGCCAGCAGCTTAGCAGCCCTGGGACTGCCCCCGAATGAGCAGTTCTTC. Translated: CASSLAALGLPPNEQFF.

This clone was observed once. The chain employs TRBV6-5 and TRBJ1-6, with TRBD1 as a possible D gene (6 bases). There are 16 residues in the CDR3. The V and J ends lost 4 bases and 6 bases respectively, with 16 bases between them. The germline CDR1 and CDR2 sequences are MNHEY and SVGAGI. The CDR3 protein is CASSSRGGAPNSPLHF. The CDR3 DNA sequence: TGTGCCAGCAGTTCCCGGGGGGGGGCTCCTAATTCACCCCTCCACTTT.